This entry describes one T cell receptor beta chain. Then a second PCR, running about 6 to 12 cycles, was carried out with a sample-barcoded 5' primer and a J-beta primer mix. Using its own MiXCR run on the 5' RACE reads, TCRdb lists one record per CDR3 protein. The data show 1.5 million to 2 million distinct CDR3 sequences, roughly 50% seen once. Germline V gene lookup returns CDR1 PRHDT and CDR2 FYEKMQ (reference sequence). V was cut by 5 bases and J by 0 bases, with 19 bases left in between. The CDR3 covers 17 residues. The entry originates in a study of blood T cells in healthy people across ages. The wider study: The capture of about one barcoded beta molecule per two T cells was achieved by template switching.

The sequencing input was blood. V usage is TRBV13 and J usage is TRBJ1-2; the D gene is possibly TRBD1 (5 bases). This clonotype was obtained from a woman between 40 and 50 years old in good health. The CDR3 protein is CASSRRQPHLANYGYTF. CDR3 coding DNA: TGTGCCAGCAGCAGACGACAGCCCCATCTCGCTAACTATGGCTACACCTTC.